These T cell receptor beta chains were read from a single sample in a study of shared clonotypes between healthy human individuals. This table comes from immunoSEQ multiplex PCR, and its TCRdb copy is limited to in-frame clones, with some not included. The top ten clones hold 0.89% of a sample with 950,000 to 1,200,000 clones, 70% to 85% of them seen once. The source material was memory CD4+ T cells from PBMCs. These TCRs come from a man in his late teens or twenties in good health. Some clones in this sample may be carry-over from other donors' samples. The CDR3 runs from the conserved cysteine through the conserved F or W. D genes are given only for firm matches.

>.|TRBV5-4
CASSPNQRWETQYF
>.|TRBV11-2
CASSPPRGYF
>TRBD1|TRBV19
CASSINRGNTEAFF
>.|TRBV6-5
CASSYSKGTQYF
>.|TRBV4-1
CASSQGTQETQYF
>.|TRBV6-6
CASSSHRDSYNEQFF
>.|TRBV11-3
CASSYTASGEQFF
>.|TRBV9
CATSRDGSSYEQYF
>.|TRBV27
CASSLERDEKLFF
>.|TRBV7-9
CASSSLMGQETQYF
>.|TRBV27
CATQRGANEKLFF
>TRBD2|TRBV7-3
CASSTTGTSFDEQFF
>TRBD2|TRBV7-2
CASSLAGGRETQYF
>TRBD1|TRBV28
CASGLDRGGEAFF
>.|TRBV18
CASSPQTQYNEQFF
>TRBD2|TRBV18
CASSPLAGWFDEQFF
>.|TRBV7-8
CASSWGLPGNQPQHF
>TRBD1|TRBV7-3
CASSLNPTGQAGELFF
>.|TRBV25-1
CASSELWSNTEAFF
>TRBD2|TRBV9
CASSALAGGAYEQYF
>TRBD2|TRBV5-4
CASSLRTSGNNEQFF
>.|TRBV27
CASSPQWSSYNEQFF
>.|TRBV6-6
CASSRPGSYEQYF
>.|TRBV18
CASSPGAAPQETQYF
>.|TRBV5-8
CASSPDRHQPQHF
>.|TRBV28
CASSLSMASYF
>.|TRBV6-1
CASSELGRGRETQYF
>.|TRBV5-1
CASSLRVEETQYF